This TCR beta chain was observed in a study of T cells in Graves' hyperthyroidism and ophthalmopathy. Whole-study findings and limits: Ophthalmopathy, as predicted by the model, came a median around 7 months after the prediction.

Details on this clonotype: Its antigen is as yet unknown.

RNA transcripts were the template for amplifying TCR beta CDR3 regions. Using the HTBI primer set, a first-round RT-PCR was run on the TCR CDR3. MiXCR was run by TCRdb on the multiplex PCR reads, yielding one entry per CDR3 protein. In the table there are roughly 840,000 distinct CDR3 sequences, about two fifths of which are singletons. Patients between 18 and 65 years old had hyperthyroidism, newly diagnosed and lasting under 2 months. The clonotype was recovered from a man aged 18 to 29 with Graves' hyperthyroidism. The sample comprised blood.

Here the CDR3 DNA reads TGCGCCAGCAGCCAGTCTCGGGGTAATGAAAAACTGTTTTTT. This encodes CASSQSRGNEKLFF. The chain is built from TRBV4-1 and TRBJ1-4, with D uncertain. Germline assignment: CDR1 MGHRA and CDR2 YSYEKL. Trimming took off 3 bases at V and 4 bases at J, with 9 bases between the two ends. This CDR3 is built from 14 residues.